The T cell receptor beta chain under discussion was sequenced for a study of cytomegalovirus exposure and HLA in healthy donors. Broader study findings: Certain sequence variants were highly shared and formed a cluster, and this cluster was likely a sequencing artifact.

The CDR3 runs to 12 residues. Germline V gene sequence: CDR1 LNHDA, CDR2 SQIVND (reference sequence). The ends lost 6 bases at V and 6 bases at J; junction bases unmatched: 2. A note on this clone: What it binds is unknown.

Researchers ran the PCR with 60 Vbeta and 13 Jbeta primers. This table comes from immunoSEQ multiplex PCR, and its TCRdb copy is limited to in-frame clones, with some not included. The sample totals roughly 120,000 clones. Sequencing used PBMCs. This chain joins TRBV19 and TRBJ1-2; 9 bases line up with TRBD1. The source is a young man in good health and CMV-seronegative. CDR3 protein: CASRRTGDGYTF. CDR3 bases: TGTGCCAGTAGGAGGACAGGGGATGGCTACACCTTC.